This T cell receptor beta chain was documented in a study of PD-1 blockade in mismatch repair-deficient tumors. On the study more broadly: Enrolled about 2013-2016, patients had progressing, pretreated mismatch repair-deficient cancers of about twelve types.

Only in-frame clones appear in the TCRdb table, and some are missing; sequencing was by immunoSEQ multiplex PCR. The sample has under 95,000 clones, roughly 80% seen once. Germline V gene data show CDR1 as SEHNR and CDR2 as FQNEAQ (reference sequence). The CDR3 spans 13 residues. V lost 5 bases to trimming and J lost 5 bases, with 10 bases between them. Every patient had mismatch repair deficiency by PCR or immunohistochemistry. The TCR-sequenced patients were a few responders to pembrolizumab. The sample consisted of peripheral blood, taken 44 weeks after starting pembrolizumab. The chain employs TRBV7-9 and TRBJ2-1, with D hard to call. This sequence was found in an adult with mismatch repair-deficient cancer. Here the CDR3 reads CASSANSNNEQFF. As DNA, the CDR3 is TGTGCCAGCAGCGCGAACTCTAACAATGAGCAGTTCTTC.